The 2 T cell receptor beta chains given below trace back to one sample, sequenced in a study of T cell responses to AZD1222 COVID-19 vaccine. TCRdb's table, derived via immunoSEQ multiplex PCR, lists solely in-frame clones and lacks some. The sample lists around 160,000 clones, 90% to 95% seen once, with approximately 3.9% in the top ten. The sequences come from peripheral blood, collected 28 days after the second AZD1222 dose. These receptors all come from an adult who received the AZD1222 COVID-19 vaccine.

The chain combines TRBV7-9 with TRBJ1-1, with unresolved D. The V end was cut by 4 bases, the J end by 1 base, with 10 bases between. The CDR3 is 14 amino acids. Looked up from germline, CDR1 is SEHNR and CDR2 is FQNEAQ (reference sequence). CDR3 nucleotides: TGTGCCAGCAGCTATTATACTCCGAACACTGAAGCTTTCTTT. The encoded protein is CASSYYTPNTEAFF. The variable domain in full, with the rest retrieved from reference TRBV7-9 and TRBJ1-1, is DTGVSQNPRHKITKRGQNVTFRCDPISEHNRLYWYRQTLGQGPEFLTYFQNEAQLEKSRLLSDRFSAERPKGSFSTLEIQRTEQGDSAMYLCASSYYTPNTEAFFGQGTRLTVV.

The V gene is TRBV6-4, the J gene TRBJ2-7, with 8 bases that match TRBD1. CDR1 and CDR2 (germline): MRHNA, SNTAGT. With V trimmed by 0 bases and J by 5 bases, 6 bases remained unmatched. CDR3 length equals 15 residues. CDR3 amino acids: CASSDSAETGDEQYF. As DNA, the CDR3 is TGTGCCAGCAGTGACTCCGCCGAGACAGGGGACGAGCAGTACTTC.